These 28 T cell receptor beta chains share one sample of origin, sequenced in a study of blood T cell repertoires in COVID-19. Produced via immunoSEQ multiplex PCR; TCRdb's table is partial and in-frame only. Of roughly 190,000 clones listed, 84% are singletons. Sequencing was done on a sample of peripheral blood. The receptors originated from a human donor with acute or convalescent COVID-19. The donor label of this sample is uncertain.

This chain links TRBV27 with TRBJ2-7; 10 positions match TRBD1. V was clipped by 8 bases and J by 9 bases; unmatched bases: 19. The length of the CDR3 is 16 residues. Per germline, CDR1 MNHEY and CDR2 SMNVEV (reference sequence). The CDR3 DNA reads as TGTGCCAGCTGTAGCCCATTCCCCGGGACAGGGGCGAGGCAGTACTTC. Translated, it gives CASCSPFPGTGARQYF.

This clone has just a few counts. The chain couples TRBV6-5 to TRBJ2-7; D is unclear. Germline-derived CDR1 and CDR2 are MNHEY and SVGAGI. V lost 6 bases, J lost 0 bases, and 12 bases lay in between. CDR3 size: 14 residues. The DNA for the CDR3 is TGTGCCAGCAGAACCGGGTCTGGCTCCTACGAGCAGTACTTC. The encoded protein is CASRTGSGSYEQYF.

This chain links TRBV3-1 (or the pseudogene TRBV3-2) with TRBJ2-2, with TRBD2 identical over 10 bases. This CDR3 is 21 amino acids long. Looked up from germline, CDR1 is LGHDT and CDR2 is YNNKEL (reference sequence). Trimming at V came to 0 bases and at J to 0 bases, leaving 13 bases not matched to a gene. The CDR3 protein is CASSQDLSFGLADANTGELFF. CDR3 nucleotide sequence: TGTGCCAGCAGCCAAGATCTATCGTTCGGACTAGCGGATGCGAACACCGGGGAGCTGTTTTTT.

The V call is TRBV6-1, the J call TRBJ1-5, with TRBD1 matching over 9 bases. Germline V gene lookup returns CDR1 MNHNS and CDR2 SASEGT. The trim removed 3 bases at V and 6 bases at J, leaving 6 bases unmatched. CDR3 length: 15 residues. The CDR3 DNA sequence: TGTGCCAGCAGTGATTCCGGGACAGGGAGTCAGCCCCAGCATTTT. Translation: CASSDSGTGSQPQHF.

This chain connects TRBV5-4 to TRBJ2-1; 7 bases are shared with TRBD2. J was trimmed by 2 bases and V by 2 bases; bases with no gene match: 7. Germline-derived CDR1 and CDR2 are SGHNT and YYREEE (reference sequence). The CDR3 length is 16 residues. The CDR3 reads CASSFGGGMAYNEQFF. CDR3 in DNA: TGTGCCAGCAGCTTCGGCGGGGGTATGGCCTACAATGAGCAGTTCTTC.

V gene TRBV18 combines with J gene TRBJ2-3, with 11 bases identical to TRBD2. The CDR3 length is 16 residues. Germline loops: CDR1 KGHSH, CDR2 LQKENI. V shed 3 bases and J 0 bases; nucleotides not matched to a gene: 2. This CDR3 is CASSPRLAGSTDTQYF. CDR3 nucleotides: TGTGCCAGCTCACCCAGACTAGCGGGGAGCACAGATACGCAGTATTTT.

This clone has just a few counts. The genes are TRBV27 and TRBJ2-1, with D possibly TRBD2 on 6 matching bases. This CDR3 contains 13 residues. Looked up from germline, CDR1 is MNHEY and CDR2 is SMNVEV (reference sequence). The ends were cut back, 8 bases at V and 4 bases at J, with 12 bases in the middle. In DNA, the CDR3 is TGTGCCAGCCGCGGGGCAAATTACAATGAGCAGTTCTTC. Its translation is CASRGANYNEQFF.

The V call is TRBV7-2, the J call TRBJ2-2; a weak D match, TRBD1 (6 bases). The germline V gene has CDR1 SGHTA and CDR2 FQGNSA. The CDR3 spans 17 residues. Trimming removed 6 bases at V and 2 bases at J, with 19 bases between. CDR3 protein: CASRSGRQATNTGELFF. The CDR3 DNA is TGTGCCAGCAGGAGTGGGAGACAGGCCACTAACACCGGGGAGCTGTTTTTT.

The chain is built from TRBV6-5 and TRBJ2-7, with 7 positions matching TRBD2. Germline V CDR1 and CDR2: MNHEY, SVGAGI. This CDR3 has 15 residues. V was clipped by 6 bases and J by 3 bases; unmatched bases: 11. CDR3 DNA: TGTGCCAGCAGAACCGGGACTAAAACAGTCTACGAGCAGTACTTC. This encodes CASRTGTKTVYEQYF.

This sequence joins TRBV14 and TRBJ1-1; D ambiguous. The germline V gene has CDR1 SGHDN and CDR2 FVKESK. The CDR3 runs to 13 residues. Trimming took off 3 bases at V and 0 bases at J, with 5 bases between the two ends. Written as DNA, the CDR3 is TGTGCCAGCAGCCACGAGGTGAACACTGAAGCTTTCTTT. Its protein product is CASSHEVNTEAFF.

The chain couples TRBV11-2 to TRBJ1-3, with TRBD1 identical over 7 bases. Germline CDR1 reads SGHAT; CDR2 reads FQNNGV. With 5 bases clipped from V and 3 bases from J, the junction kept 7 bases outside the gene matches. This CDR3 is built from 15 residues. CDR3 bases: TGTGCCAGCAGCCTTACAGGGGAAGGTGGAAACACCATATATTTT. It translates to CASSLTGEGGNTIYF. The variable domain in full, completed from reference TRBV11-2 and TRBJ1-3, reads EAGVAQSPRYKIIEKRQSVAFWCNPISGHATLYWYQQILGQGPKLLIQFQNNGVVDDSQLPKDRFSAERLKGVDSTLKIQPAKLEDSAVYLCASSLTGEGGNTIYFGEGSWLTVV.

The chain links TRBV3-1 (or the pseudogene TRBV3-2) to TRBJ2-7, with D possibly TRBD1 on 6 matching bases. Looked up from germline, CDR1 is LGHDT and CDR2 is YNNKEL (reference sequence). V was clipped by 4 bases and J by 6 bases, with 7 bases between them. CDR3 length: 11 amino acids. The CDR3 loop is CASSLRGEQYF. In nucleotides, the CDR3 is TGTGCCAGCAGCCTCAGGGGCGAGCAGTACTTC.

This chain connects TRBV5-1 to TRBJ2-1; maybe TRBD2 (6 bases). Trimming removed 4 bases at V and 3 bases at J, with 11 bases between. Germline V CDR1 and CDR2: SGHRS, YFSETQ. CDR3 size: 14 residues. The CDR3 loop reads CASSTGTRYNEQFF. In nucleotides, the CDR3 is TGCGCCAGCAGCACCGGGACTCGCTACAATGAGCAGTTCTTC.

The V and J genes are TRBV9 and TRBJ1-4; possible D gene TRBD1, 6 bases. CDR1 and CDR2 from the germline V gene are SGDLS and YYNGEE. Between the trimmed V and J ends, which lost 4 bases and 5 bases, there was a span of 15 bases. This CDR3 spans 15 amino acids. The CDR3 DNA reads TGTGCCAGCAGCCCGGACGGACAGAGAAATGAAAAACTGTTTTTT. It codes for CASSPDGQRNEKLFF.

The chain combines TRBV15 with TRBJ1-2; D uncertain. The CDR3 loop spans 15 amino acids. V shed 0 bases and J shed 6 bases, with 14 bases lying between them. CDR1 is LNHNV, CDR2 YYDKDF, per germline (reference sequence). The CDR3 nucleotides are TGTGCCACCAGCAGAGAGACTACTCCTATTAATGGCTACACCTTC. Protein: CATSRETTPINGYTF.

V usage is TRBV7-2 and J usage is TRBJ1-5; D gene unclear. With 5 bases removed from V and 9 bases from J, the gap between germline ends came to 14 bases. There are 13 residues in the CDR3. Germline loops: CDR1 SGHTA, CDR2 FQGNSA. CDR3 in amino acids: CASSPTPGGPQHF. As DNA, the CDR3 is TGTGCCAGCAGCCCAACCCCGGGTGGGCCCCAGCATTTT. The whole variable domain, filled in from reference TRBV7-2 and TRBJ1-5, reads GAGVSQSPSNKVTEKGKDVELRCDPISGHTALYWYRQSLGQGLEFLIYFQGNSAPDKSGLPSDRFSAERTGGSVSTLTIQRTQQEDSAVYLCASSPTPGGPQHFGDGTRLSIL.

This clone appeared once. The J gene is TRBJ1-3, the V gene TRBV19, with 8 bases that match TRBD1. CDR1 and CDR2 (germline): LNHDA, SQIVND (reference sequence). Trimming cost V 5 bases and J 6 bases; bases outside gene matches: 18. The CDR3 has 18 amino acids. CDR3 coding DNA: TGTGCCAGTAGTGTTCTTCCGGGAGAGACAGGGGAGGAAAACACCATATATTTT. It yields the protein CASSVLPGETGEENTIYF.

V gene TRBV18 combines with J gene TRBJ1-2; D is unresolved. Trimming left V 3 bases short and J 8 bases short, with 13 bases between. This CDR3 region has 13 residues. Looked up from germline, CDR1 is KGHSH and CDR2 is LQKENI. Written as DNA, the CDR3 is TGTGCCAGCTCACCGCGGCCCAACGAGGGCTACACCTTC. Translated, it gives CASSPRPNEGYTF.

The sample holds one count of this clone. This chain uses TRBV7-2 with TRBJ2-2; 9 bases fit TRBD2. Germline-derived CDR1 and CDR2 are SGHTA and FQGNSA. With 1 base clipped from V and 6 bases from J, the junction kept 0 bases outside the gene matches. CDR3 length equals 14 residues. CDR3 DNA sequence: TGTGCCAGCAGCTTAGGGACTAGCGCCGGGGAGCTGTTTTTT. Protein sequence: CASSLGTSAGELFF.

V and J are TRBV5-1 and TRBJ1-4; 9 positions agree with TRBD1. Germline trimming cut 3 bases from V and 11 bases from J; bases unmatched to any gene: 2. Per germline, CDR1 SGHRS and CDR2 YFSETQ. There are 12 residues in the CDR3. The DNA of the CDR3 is TGCGCCAGCAGCTGGGACAGGGATAAACTGTTTTTT. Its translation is CASSWDRDKLFF.

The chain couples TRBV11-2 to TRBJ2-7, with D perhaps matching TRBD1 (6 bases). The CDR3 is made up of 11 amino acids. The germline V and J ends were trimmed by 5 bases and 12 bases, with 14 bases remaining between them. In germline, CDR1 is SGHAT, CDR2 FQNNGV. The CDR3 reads CASSPGQHLYF. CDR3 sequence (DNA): TGTGCCAGCAGCCCCGGACAGCACCTGTACTTC.

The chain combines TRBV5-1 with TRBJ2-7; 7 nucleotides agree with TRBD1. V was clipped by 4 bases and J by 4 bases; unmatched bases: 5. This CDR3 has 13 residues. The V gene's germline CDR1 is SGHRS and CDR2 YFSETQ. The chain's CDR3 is CASSQGQSYEQYF. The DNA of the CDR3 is TGCGCCAGCAGCCAGGGACAGTCATACGAGCAGTACTTC.

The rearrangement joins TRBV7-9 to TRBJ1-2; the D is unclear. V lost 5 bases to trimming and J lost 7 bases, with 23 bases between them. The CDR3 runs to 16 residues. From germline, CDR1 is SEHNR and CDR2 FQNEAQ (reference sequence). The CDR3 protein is CASSPNKQYESRGYTF. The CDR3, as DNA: TGTGCCAGCAGCCCCAACAAACAGTATGAATCGCGTGGCTACACCTTC.

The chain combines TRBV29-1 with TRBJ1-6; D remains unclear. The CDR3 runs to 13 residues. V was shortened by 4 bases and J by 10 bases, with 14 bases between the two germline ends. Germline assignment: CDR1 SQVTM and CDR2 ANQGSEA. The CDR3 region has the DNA TGCAGCGTTGCGAACGCCCTCGGGTCACCCCTCCACTTT. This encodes CSVANALGSPLHF.

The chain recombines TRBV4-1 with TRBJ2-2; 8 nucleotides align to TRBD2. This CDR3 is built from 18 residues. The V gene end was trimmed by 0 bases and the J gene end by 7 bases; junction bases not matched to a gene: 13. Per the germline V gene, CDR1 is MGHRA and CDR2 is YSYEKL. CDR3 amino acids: CASSQDGGTRGLSGELFF. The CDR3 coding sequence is TGCGCCAGCAGCCAAGATGGGGGGACTAGAGGTTTAAGCGGGGAGCTGTTTTTT.

The DNA of the CDR3 is TGTGCCAGCAGTTTTACCGCCATGCGGAGGCAGTACTTC. It specifies CASSFTAMRRQYF. The genes are TRBV28 and TRBJ2-7; D call uncertain. Deletions cut 3 bases from V and 9 bases from J, with 15 bases between. The V gene's germline CDR1 is MDHEN and CDR2 SYDVKM. CDR3 length equals 13 residues.

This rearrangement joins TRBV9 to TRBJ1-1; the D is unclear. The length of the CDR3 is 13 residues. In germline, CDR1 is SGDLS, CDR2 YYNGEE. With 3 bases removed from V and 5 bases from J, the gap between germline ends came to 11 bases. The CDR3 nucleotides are TGTGCCAGCAGCGGGGCCTGGCAGACTGAAGCTTTCTTT. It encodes CASSGAWQTEAFF.

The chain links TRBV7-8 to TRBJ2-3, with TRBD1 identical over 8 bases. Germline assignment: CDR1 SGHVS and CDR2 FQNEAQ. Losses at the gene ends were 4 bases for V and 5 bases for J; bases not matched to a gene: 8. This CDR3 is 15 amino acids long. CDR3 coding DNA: TGTGCCAGCAGCTCTCAGGGGGCCTTTCTAGATACGCAGTATTTT. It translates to CASSSQGAFLDTQYF.